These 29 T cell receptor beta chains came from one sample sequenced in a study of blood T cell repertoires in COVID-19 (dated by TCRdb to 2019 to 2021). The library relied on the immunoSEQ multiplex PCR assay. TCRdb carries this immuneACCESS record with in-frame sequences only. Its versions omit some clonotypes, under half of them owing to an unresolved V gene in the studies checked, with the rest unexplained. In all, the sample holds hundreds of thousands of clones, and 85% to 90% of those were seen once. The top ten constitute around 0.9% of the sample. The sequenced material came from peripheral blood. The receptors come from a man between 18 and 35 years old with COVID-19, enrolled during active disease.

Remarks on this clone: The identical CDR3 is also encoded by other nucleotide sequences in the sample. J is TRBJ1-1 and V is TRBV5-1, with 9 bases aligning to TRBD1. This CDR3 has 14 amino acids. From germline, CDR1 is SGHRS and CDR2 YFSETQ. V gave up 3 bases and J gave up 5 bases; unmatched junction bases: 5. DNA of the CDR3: TGCGCCAGCAGCTCAGGGACAGGGCATACTGAAGCTTTCTTT. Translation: CASSSGTGHTEAFF.

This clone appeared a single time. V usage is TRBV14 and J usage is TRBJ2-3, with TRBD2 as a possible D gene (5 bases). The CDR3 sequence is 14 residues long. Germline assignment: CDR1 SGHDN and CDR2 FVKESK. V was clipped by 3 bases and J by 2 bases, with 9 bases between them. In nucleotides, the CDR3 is TGTGCCAGCAGCCAGGACGGGAACACAGATACGCAGTATTTT. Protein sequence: CASSQDGNTDTQYF.

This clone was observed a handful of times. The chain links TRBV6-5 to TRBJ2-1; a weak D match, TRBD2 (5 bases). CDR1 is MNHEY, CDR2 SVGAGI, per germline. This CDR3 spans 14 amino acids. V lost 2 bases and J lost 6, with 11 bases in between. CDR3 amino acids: CASSYGLASNEQFF. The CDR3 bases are TGTGCCAGCAGTTACGGCCTAGCCTCCAATGAGCAGTTCTTC.

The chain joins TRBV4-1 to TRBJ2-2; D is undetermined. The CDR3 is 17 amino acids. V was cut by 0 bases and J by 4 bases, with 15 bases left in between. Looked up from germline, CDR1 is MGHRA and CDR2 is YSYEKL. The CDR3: CASSQDPPGRGTGELFF. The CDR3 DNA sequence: TGCGCCAGCAGCCAAGATCCTCCGGGTAGAGGCACCGGGGAGCTGTTTTTT.

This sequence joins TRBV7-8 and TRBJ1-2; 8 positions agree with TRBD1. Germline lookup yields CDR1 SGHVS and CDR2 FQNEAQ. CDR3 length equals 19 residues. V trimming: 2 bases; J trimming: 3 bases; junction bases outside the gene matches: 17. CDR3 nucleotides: TGTGCCAGCAGCTTATTACTTTCGGACAGGGAAGGTTTTTACTATGGCTACACCTTC. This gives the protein CASSLLLSDREGFYYGYTF.

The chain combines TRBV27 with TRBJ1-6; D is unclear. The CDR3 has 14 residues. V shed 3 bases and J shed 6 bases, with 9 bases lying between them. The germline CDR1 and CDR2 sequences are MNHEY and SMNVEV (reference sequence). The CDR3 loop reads CASSLRGLNSPLHF. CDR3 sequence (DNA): TGTGCCAGCAGTTTGCGAGGGCTTAATTCACCCCTCCACTTT.

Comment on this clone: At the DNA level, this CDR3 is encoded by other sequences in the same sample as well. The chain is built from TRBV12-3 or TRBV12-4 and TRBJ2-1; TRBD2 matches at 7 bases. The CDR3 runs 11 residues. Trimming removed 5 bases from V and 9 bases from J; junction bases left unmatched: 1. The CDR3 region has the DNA TGTGCCAGCAGTGGCGGGGGTGAGCAGTTCTTC. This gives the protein CASSGGGEQFF.

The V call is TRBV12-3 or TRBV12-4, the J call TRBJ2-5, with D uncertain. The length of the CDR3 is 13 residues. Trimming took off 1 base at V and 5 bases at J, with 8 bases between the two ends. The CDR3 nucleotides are TGTGCCAGCAGTTTAGGAGATCTGGAGACCCAGTACTTC. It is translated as CASSLGDLETQYF.

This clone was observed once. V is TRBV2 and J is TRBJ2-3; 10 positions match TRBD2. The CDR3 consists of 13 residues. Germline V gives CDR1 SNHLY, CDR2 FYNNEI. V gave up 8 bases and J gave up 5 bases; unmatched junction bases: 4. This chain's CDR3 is CASPASGRDTQYF. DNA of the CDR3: TGTGCCAGCCCGGCTAGCGGGAGAGATACGCAGTATTTT.

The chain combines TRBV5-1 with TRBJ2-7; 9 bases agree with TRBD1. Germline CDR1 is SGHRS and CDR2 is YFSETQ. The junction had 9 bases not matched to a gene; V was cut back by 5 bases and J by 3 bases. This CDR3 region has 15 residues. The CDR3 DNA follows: TGCGCCAGCAGGGGTGCGGGACAGGGCGTCTACGAGCAGTACTTC. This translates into CASRGAGQGVYEQYF.

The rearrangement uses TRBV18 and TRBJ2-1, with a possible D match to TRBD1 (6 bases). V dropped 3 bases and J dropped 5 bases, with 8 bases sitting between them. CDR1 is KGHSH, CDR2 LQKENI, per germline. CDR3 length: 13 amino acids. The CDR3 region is CASSPDRDNEQFF. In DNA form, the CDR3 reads TGTGCCAGCTCACCGGACAGAGACAATGAGCAGTTCTTC.

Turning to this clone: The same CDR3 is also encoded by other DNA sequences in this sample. The CDR3 here is CASSLTGSYEQYF. CDR3 sequence (DNA): TGTGCCAGCAGCCTGACAGGTTCCTACGAGCAGTACTTC. V gene TRBV27 combines with J gene TRBJ2-7, with D perhaps matching TRBD1 (6 bases). The CDR3 contains 13 residues. V was cut by 6 bases and J by 1 base, with 10 bases left in between. Germline CDR1 is MNHEY and CDR2 is SMNVEV (reference sequence).

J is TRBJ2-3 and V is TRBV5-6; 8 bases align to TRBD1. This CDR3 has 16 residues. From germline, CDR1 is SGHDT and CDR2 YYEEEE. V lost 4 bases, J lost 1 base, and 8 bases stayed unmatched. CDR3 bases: TGTGCCAGCAGCCGACGAATGACAGGGGGCACAGATACGCAGTATTTT. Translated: CASSRRMTGGTDTQYF.

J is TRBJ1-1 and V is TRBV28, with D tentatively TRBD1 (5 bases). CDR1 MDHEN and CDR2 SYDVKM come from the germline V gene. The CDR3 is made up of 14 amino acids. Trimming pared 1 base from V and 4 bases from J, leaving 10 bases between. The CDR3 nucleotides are TGTGCCAGCAGTTTATTTGACAGTTTCACTGAAGCTTTCTTT. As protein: CASSLFDSFTEAFF. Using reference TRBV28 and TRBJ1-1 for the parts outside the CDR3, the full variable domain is DVKVTQSSRYLVKRTGEKVFLECVQDMDHENMFWYRQDPGLGLRLIYFSYDVKMKEKGDIPEGYSVSREKKERFSLILESASTNQTSMYLCASSLFDSFTEAFFGQGTRLTVV.

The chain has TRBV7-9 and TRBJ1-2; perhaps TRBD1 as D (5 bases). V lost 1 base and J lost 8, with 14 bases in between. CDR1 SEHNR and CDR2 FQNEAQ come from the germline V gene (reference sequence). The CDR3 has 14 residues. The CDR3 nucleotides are TGTGCCAGCAGCTTAGAGTCCAGGGCGGGAGGCTACACCTTC. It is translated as CASSLESRAGGYTF.

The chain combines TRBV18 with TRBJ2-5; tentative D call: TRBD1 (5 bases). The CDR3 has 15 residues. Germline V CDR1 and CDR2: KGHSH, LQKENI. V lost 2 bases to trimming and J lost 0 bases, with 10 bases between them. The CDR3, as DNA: TGTGCCAGCTCACCATCGGACACGTACCAAGAGACCCAGTACTTC. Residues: CASSPSDTYQETQYF.

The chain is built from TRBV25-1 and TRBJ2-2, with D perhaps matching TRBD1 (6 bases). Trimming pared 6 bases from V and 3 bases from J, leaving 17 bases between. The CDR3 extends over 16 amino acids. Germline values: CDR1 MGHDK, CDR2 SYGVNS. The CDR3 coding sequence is TGTGCCAGCAGCTTTACAGGGATTAGGGACACCGGGGAGCTGTTTTTT. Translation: CASSFTGIRDTGELFF.

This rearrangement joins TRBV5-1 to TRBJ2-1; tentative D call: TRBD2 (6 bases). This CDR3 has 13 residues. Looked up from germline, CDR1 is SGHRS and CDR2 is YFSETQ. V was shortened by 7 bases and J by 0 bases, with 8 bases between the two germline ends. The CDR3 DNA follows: TGCGCCAGCTCCGGGGGCTCCTACAATGAGCAGTTCTTC. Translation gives CASSGGSYNEQFF.

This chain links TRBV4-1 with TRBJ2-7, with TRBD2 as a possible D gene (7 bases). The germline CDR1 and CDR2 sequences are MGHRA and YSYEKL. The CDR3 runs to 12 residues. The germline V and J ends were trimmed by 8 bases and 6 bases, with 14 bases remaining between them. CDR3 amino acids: CASGRGPSEQYF. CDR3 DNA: TGCGCCAGCGGGCGGGGGCCGAGCGAGCAGTACTTC.

Here the CDR3 reads CASLAGGWGETQYF. As DNA, the CDR3 is TGTGCCAGCCTAGCGGGGGGCTGGGGAGAGACCCAGTACTTC. The rearrangement joins TRBV2 to TRBJ2-5; 11 bases align to TRBD2. After removal of 8 bases from V and 4 bases from J, the junction contained 6 bases not matched to a gene. The CDR3 loop spans 14 amino acids. Germline CDR1 SNHLY, CDR2 FYNNEI.

The CDR3 spells CASSVQGDQSTEAFF. In DNA, the CDR3 is TGCGCCAGCAGCGTACAGGGGGACCAGAGCACTGAAGCTTTCTTT. The chain couples TRBV5-1 to TRBJ1-1; 8 bases are shared with TRBD1. With 4 bases clipped from V and 4 bases from J, the junction kept 9 bases outside the gene matches. The germline V gene has CDR1 SGHRS and CDR2 YFSETQ. The CDR3 spans 15 residues.

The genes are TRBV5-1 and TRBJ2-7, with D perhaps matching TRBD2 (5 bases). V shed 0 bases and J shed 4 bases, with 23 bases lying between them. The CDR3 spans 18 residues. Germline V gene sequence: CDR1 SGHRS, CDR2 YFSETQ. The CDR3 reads CASSLAETRRELPYEQYF. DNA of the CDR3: TGCGCCAGCAGCTTGGCAGAAACCCGACGGGAACTGCCTTACGAGCAGTACTTC.

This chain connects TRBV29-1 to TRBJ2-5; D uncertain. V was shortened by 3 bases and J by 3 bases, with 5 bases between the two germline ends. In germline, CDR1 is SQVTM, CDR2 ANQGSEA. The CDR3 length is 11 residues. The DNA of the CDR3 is TGCAGCGTTGAGCGGAAAGAGACCCAGTACTTC. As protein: CSVERKETQYF.

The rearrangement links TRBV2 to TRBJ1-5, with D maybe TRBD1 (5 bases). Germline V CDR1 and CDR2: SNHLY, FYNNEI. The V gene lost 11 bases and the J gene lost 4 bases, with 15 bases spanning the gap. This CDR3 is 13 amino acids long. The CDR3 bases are TGTGCCGTAAAGCGCAGGGTGAATCAGCCCCAGCATTTT. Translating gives CAVKRRVNQPQHF.

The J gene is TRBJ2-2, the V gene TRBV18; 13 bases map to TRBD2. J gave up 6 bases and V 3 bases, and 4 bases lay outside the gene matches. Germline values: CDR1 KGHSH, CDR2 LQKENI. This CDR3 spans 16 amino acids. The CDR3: CASSPGLAGVAGELFF. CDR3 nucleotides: TGTGCCAGCTCACCCGGACTAGCGGGAGTCGCCGGGGAGCTGTTTTTT.

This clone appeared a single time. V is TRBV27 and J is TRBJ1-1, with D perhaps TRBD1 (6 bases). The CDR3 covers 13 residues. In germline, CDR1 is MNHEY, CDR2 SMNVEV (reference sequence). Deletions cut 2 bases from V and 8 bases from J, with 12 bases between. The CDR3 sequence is CASSLTRGYEAFF. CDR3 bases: TGTGCCAGCAGTTTAACCAGGGGATACGAAGCTTTCTTT.

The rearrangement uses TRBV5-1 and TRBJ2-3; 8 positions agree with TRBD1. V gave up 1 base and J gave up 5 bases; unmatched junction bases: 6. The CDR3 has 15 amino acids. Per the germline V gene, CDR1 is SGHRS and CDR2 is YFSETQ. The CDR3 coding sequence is TGCGCCAGCAGCTTGTTCAGGGGGCTGAGAGATACGCAGTATTTT. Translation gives CASSLFRGLRDTQYF.

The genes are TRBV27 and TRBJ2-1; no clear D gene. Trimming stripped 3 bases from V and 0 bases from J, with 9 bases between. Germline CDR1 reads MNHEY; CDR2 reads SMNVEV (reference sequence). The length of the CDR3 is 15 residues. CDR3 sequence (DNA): TGTGCCAGCAGTTTGTCTGAGAGCTCCTACAATGAGCAGTTCTTC. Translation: CASSLSESSYNEQFF.

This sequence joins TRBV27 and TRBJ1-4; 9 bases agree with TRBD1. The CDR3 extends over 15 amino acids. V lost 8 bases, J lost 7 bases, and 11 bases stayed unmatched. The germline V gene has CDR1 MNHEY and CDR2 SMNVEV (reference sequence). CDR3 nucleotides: TGTGCCAGCCGACCCTTAGGGACAGGGAGTGAAAAACTGTTTTTT. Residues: CASRPLGTGSEKLFF.